This T cell receptor (beta chain) is from a study of blood T cell repertoires in COVID-19. Profiling relied on immunoSEQ multiplex PCR, and the TCRdb table lists in-frame clones only, not all of them. The sample holds under 200,000 clones, roughly four fifths seen once. Germline V CDR1 and CDR2: MNHNS, SASEGT. The CDR3 totals 18 residues. Germline trimming cut 2 bases from V and 4 bases from J; bases unmatched to any gene: 10. Sequencing was performed on peripheral blood. This receptor was taken from a man between 35 and 55 years old who had recovered from COVID-19. V and J are TRBV6-1 and TRBJ2-1; 11 bases fit TRBD2. The CDR3 nucleotides are TGTGCCAGCAGTGAATACCCCCTAGCGGGGGGTCTATACAATGAGCAGTTCTTC. Its translation is CASSEYPLAGGLYNEQFF.